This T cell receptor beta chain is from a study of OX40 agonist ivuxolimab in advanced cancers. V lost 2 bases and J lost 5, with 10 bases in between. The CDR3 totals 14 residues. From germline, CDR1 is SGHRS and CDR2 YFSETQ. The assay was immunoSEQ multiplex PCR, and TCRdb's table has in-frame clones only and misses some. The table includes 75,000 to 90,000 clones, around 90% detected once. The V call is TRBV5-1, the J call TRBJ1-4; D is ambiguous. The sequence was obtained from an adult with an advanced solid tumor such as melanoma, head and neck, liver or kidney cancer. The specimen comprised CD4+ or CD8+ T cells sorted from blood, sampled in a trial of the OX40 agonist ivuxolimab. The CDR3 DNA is TGCGCCAGCAGCTTATGGCGCCTGAATGAAAAACTGTTTTTT. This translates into CASSLWRLNEKLFF. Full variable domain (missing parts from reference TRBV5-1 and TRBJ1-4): KAGVTQTPRYLIKTRGQQVTLSCSPISGHRSVSWYQQTPGQGLQFLFEYFSETQRNKGNFPGRFSGRQFSNSRSEMNVSTLELGDSALYLCASSLWRLNEKLFFGSGTQLSVL.